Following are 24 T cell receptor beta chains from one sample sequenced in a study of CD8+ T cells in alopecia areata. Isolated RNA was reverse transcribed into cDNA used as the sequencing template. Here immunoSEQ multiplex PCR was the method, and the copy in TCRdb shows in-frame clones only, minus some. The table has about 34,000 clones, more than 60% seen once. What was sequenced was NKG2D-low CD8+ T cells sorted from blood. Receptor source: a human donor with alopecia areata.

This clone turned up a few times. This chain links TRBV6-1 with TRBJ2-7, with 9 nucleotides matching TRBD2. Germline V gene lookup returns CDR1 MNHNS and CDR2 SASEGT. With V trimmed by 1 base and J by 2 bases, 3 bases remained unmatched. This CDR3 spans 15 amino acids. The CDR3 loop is CASSEGGGAPYEQYF. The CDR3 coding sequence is TGTGCCAGCAGTGAAGGCGGGGGGGCCCCCTACGAGCAGTACTTC.

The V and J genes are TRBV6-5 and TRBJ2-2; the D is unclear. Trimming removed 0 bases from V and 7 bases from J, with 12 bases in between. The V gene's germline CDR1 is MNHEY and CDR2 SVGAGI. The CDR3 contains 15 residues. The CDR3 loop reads CASSYSQGLGGELFF. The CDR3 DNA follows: TGTGCCAGCAGTTACTCGCAAGGGCTCGGCGGGGAGCTGTTTTTT.

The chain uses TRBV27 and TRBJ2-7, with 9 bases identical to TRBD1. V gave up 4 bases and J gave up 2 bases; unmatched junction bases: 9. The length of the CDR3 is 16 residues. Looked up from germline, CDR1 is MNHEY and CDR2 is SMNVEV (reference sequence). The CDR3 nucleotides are TGTGCCAGCAGTTCAACGGCCGGGACAGGGACCTACGAGCAGTACTTC. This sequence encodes CASSSTAGTGTYEQYF.

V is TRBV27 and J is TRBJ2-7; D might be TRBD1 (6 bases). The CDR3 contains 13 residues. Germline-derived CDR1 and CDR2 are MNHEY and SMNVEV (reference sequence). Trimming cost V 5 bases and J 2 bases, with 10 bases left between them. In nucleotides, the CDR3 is TGTGCCAGCAGTCCCAAGGGGGCCTACGAGCAGTACTTC. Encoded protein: CASSPKGAYEQYF.

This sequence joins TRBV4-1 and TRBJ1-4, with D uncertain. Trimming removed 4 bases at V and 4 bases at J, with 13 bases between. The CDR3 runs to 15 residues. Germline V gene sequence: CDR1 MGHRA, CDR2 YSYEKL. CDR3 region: CASSRSGGVNEKLFF. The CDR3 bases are TGCGCCAGCAGCCGATCCGGCGGCGTTAATGAAAAACTGTTTTTT.

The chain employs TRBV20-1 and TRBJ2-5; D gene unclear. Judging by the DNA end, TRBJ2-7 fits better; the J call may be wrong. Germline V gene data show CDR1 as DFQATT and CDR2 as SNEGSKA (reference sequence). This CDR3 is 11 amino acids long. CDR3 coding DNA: TGCAGTGCTAGAGAGTCCTACGAGCAGTACTTC. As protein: CSARESYEQYF.

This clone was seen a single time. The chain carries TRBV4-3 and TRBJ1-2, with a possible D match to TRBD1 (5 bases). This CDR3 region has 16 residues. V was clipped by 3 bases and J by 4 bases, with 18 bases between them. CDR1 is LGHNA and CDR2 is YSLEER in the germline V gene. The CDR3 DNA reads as TGCGCCAGCAGCCATCCCGGGGGGGGAGGAATCTATGGCTACACCTTC. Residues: CASSHPGGGGIYGYTF.

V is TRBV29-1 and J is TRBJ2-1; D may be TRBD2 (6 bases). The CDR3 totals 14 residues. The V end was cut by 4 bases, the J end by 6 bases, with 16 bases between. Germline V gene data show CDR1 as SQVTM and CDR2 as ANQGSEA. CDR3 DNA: TGCAGCGTTGGAGAAATTAGCGGTTTCAATGAGCAGTTCTTC. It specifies CSVGEISGFNEQFF.

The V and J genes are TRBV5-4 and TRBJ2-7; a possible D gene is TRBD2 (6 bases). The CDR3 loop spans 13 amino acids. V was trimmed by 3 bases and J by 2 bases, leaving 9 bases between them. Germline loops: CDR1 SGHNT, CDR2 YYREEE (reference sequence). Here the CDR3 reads CASSSLAAYEQYF. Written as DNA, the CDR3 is TGTGCCAGCAGCTCATTAGCGGCCTACGAGCAGTACTTC.

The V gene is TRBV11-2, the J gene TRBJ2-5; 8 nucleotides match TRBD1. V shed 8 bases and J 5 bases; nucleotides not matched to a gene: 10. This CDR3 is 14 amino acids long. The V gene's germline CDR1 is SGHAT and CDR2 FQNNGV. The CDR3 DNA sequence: TGTGCCAGCGAGAAGGACAGGGATGGGGAGACCCAGTACTTC. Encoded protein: CASEKDRDGETQYF.

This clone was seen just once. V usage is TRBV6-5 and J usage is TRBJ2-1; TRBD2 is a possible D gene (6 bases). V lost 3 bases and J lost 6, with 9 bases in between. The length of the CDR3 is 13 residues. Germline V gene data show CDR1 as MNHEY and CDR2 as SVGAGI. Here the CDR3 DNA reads TGTGCCAGCAGTTATTGGGGACTCAATGAGCAGTTCTTC. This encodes CASSYWGLNEQFF.

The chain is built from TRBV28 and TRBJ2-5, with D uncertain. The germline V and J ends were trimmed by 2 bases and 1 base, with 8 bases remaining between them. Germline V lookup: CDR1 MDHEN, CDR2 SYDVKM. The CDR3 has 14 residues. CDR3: CASSLLPGQETQYF. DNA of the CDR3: TGTGCCAGCAGTTTACTACCTGGCCAAGAGACCCAGTACTTC.

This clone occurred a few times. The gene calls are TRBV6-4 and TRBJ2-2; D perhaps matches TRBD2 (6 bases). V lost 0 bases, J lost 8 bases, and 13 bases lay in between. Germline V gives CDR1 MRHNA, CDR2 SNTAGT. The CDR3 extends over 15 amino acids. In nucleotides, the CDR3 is TGTGCCAGCAGTGACTCGAGCGGAGGGTCGGGGGAGCTGTTTTTT. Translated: CASSDSSGGSGELFF.

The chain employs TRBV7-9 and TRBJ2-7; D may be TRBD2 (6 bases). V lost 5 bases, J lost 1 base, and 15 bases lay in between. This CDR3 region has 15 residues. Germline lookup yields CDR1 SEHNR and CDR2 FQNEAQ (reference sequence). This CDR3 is CASSPPGLTSYEQYF. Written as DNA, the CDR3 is TGTGCCAGCAGCCCGCCGGGACTCACTTCCTACGAGCAGTACTTC.

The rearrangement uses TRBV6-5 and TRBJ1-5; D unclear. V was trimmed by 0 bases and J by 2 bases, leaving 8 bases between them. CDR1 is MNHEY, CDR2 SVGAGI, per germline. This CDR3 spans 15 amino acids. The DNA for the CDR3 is TGTGCCAGCAGTTACTCAACAGATGGCAATCAGCCCCAGCATTTT. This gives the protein CASSYSTDGNQPQHF.

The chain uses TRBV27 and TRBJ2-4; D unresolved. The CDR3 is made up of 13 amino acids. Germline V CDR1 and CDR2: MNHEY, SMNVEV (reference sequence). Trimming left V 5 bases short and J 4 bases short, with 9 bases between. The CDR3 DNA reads TGTGCCAGCAGTCTTCCAGCGAAAAACATTCAGTACTTC. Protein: CASSLPAKNIQYF.

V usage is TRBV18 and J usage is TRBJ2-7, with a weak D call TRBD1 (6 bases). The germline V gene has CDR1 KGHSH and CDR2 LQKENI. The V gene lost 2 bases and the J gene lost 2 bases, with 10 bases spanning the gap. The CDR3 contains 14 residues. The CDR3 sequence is CASSPSGTTYEQYF. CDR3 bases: TGTGCCAGCTCACCATCCGGGACAACCTACGAGCAGTACTTC.

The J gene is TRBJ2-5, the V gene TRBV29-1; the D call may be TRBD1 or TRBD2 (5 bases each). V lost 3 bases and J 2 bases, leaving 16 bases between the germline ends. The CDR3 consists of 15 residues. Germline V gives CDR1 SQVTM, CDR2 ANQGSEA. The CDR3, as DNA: TGCAGCGTTGAGTTTTGGGGGTTAGATCAAGAGACCCAGTACTTC. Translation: CSVEFWGLDQETQYF.

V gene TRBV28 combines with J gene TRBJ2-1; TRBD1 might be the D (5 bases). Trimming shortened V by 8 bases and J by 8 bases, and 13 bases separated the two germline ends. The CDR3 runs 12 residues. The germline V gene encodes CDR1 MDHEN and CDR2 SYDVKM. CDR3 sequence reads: CASSRAKDEQFF. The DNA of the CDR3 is TGTGCCAGCTCCAGGGCGAAGGATGAGCAGTTCTTC.

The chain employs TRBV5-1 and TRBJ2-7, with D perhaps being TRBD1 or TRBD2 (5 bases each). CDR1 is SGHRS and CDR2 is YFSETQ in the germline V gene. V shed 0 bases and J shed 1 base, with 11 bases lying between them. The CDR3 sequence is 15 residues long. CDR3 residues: CASSLVTGHSYEQYF. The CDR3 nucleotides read TGCGCCAGCAGCTTGGTTACGGGGCATTCCTACGAGCAGTACTTC.

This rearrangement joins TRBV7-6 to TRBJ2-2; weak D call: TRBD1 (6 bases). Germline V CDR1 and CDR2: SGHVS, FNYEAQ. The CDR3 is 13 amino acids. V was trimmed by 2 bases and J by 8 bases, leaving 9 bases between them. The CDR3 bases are TGTGCCAGCAGCTTATCAGGGGCTGGGGAGCTGTTTTTT. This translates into CASSLSGAGELFF.

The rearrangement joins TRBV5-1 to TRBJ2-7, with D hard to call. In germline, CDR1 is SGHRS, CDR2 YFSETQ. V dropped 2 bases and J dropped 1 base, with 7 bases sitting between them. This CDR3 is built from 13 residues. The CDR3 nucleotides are TGCGCCAGCAGCTTAACCTCTTCCTACGAGCAGTACTTC. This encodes CASSLTSSYEQYF.

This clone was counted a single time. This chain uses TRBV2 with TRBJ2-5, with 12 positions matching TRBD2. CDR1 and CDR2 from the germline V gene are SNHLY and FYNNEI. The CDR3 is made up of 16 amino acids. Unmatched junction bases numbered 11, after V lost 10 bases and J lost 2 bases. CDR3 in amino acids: CAIHVSSGRAQETQYF. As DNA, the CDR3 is TGTGCCATCCACGTATCTAGCGGGAGGGCACAAGAGACCCAGTACTTC.

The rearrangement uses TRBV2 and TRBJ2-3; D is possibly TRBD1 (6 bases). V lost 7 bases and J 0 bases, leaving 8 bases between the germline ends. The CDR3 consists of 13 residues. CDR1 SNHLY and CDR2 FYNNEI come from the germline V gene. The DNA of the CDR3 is TGTGCCAGCAACGACAGGAGCACAGATACGCAGTATTTT. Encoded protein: CASNDRSTDTQYF. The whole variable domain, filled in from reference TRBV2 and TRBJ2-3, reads EPEVTQTPSHQVTQMGQEVILRCVPISNHLYFYWYRQILGQKVEFLVSFYNNEISEKSEIFDDQFSVERPDGSNFTLKIRSTKLEDSAMYFCASNDRSTDTQYFGPGTRLTVL.